This TCR beta chain was captured by sequencing in a study of T-cell reconstitution after alpha-beta-depleted transplantation in children. The library targeted TCRbeta and was prepared with unique molecular identifiers. TCRdb redid the calling of the PCR reads with MiXCR, one entry per CDR3 protein. The sample has 500,000 or so distinct CDR3 sequences, about 30% seen once; the top ten hold 2% to 3%. Trimming removed 11 bases at V and 2 bases at J, with 15 bases between. CDR1 KGHDR and CDR2 SFDVKD come from the germline V gene. The CDR3 has 14 amino acids. The chain uses TRBV24-1 and TRBJ2-1; possibly TRBD1 for D (6 bases). The sequence was collected from a human donor who donated a stem cell graft to a child with aplastic anemia. Sequencing used PBMCs from the stem cell graft donor, obtained from the stem cell graft. The CDR3, as DNA: TGTGCCATCAGCCACAGGGACGCCTACAATGAGCAGTTCTTC. The encoded protein is CAISHRDAYNEQFF.